The rows below give T cell receptor beta chains drawn from one sample of a study of T cell clones after liver transplantation. Sequenced by immunoSEQ multiplex PCR; TCRdb stores in-frame clones only, minus some. The data hold roughly 70,000 clones, with 75% to 90% observed a single time. Here the sequenced sample was CD4+ T cells from blood, taken before liver transplant. The receptors were sampled from a human donor who received a liver transplant. CDR3s include the opening cysteine and the closing phenylalanine or tryptophan. The D gene is left open where the match is weak. A row's size may be missing; if present it is once, few, many or a size class.

- TRBJ1-3 - TRBV2 TGTGCCAGCAGTTTACAGGGTCTTAAAAACACCATATATTTT CASSLQGLKNTIYF
- TRBJ2-3 - TRBV7-8 TGTGCCAGCAGCTTAGAACAGGGACATATCACAGATACGCAGTATTTT CASSLEQGHITDTQYF
- TRBJ1-5 - TRBV28 TGTGCCAGCAGTTACGATCAGCCCCAGCATTTT CASSYDQPQHF
- TRBJ1-2 - TRBV27 TGTGCCAGCAGTTCCCCGTCGGGACGGGGAAACTATGGCTACACCTTC CASSSPSGRGNYGYTF
- TRBJ2-1 - TRBV6-1 TGTGCCAGCAGTGGGGGGAGCTCCTACAATGAGCAGTTCTTC CASSGGSSYNEQFF
- TRBJ2-7 - TRBV6-6 TGTGCCAGCAGTCCGGGACGGAGAAGCTCCTACGAGCAGTACTTC CASSPGRRSSYEQYF
- TRBJ2-5 - TRBV28 TGTGCCAGCAGTTTTACACACGGCCAAGAGACCCAGTACTTC CASSFTHGQETQYF
- TRBJ2-3 - TRBV29-1 TGCAGCGTTGATGACGGGTTTGGAGATACGCAGTATTTT CSVDDGFGDTQYF
- TRBJ1-1 TRBD1 TRBV2 TGTGCCAGCAAAAGACAGGGAGGGGGCACTGAAGCTTTCTTT CASKRQGGGTEAFF
- TRBJ1-4 TRBD1 TRBV5-1 TGCGCCAGCGCGCCGGGACAGCCTAATGAAAAACTGTTTTTT CASAPGQPNEKLFF
- TRBJ1-2 - TRBV5-1 TGCGCCAGCAGCTTGGACACCGGCTATGGCTACACCTTC CASSLDTGYGYTF
few TRBJ1-1 - TRBV19 TGTGCCAGTAGTCTGACAGTCATGAACACTGAAGCTTTCTTT CASSLTVMNTEAFF
- TRBJ2-3 TRBD2 TRBV7-9 TGTGCCAGCAGCCCAACTAGCGGGAGGGGTACGCAGTATTTT CASSPTSGRGTQYF
- TRBJ1-3 - TRBV2 TGTGCCAGCAGTGAGCAAACGACCTCTGGAAACACCATATATTTT CASSEQTTSGNTIYF
few TRBJ1-3 - TRBV18 TGTGCCAGCTCACCTCGGGGCCGAAACACCATATATTTT CASSPRGRNTIYF
few TRBJ1-3 - TRBV9 TGTGCCAGCAGCCGAGCCGATAGCTCTGGAAACACCATATATTTT CASSRADSSGNTIYF
- TRBJ1-1 - TRBV5-4 TGTGCCAGCAGCTTTGGAGGTGAGGGGACTGAAGCTTTCTTT CASSFGGEGTEAFF
- TRBJ2-1 TRBD1 TRBV6-5 TGTGCCAGCCGGCCGGACAGGGGGTACAATGAGCAGTTCTTC CASRPDRGYNEQFF
- TRBJ1-1 - TRBV19 TGTGCCAGTAGTATTAGGGGTGAGAACACTGAAGCTTTCTTT CASSIRGENTEAFF
once TRBJ1-1 - TRBV27 TGTGCCAGCAGTTTTAGTCGCTCGAACACTGAAGCTTTCTTT CASSFSRSNTEAFF
- TRBJ2-7 - TRBV6-5 TGTGCCAGCAGCTCAGGGGGAGGGCACGAGCAGTACTTC CASSSGGGHEQYF
- TRBJ2-7 - TRBV27 TGTGCCAGCAGTTTAACAGGCCTGAACGAGCAGTACTTC CASSLTGLNEQYF
once TRBJ1-5 - TRBV2 TGTGCCAGCAGTGAACGCCAGGGGCGAAATAGCAATCAGCCCCAGCATTTT CASSERQGRNSNQPQHF
- TRBJ2-2 TRBD2 TRBV4-3 TGCGCCAGCAGCCTAAAGCTAGCGGGAGGCGGGGACACCGGGGAGCTGTTTTTT CASSLKLAGGGDTGELFF
- TRBJ2-7 TRBD1 TRBV5-1 TGCGCCAGCAGCCGGGACAGAACCTACTACGAGCAGTACTTC CASSRDRTYYEQYF
- TRBJ1-1 TRBD1 TRBV29-1 TGCAGCGTTGGGCAGGGGGCCACTGAAGCTTTCTTT CSVGQGATEAFF
- TRBJ2-5 TRBD2 TRBV5-1 TGCGCCAGCAGCTTGGGCGGGGGAGGTGAGACCCAGTACTTC CASSLGGGGETQYF
- TRBJ1-2 - TRBV6-6 TGTGCCAGCAGTTACGAAGGGCTCGGCTACACCTTC CASSYEGLGYTF
- TRBJ2-2 - TRBV28 TGTGCCAGCAGACTGCATATGGACTGGGGGATCGCCGGGGAGCTGTTTTTT CASRLHMDWGIAGELFF
- TRBJ1-3 - TRBV5-6 TGTGCCAGCAGCCTTACAGGGTCTGGAAACACCATATATTTT CASSLTGSGNTIYF
- TRBJ2-5 - TRBV4-2 TGTGCCAGCAGCCAAGATCGGGGACTGGCCCAGTACTTC CASSQDRGLAQYF
- TRBJ2-2 - TRBV7-6 TGTGCCAGCAGCTACGGGCCCATTGGCGGCGGGGAGCTGTTTTTT CASSYGPIGGGELFF
- TRBJ1-5 - TRBV9 TGTGCCAGCAGCGTAGCAGGGTCCCAGCCCCAGCATTTT CASSVAGSQPQHF
- TRBJ1-2 TRBD1 TRBV6-1 TGTGCCAGCAGGACAGGGACCTATGGCTACACCTTC CASRTGTYGYTF
- TRBJ2-3 - TRBV28 TGTGCCAGCAGTTTAGCCCGGAGGACAGATACGCAGTATTTT CASSLARRTDTQYF
- TRBJ1-2 - TRBV29-1 TGCAGCGCATCCTCGGACGGTGACTATGGCTACACCTTC CSASSDGDYGYTF
- TRBJ1-5 - TRBV5-1 TGCGCCAGCAGCTTGACGGCAGGGGATGGTCAGCCCCAGCATTTT CASSLTAGDGQPQHF
- TRBJ2-1 TRBD2 TRBV5-4 TGTGCCAGCAGCTTGTCTGGCGGGAGCTACAATGAGCAGTTCTTC CASSLSGGSYNEQFF
- TRBJ1-5 - TRBV28 TGTGCCAGCAGCCCCGGGGGGACCTACGGTAGCAATCAGCCCCAGCATTTT CASSPGGTYGSNQPQHF
- TRBJ1-5 TRBD1 TRBV7-8 TGTGCCAGCAGCTCTCAAACAGGGGGCCAAAATCAGCCCCAGCATTTT CASSSQTGGQNQPQHF
- TRBJ2-1 TRBD2 TRBV6-5 TGTGCCAGCAGCCCTACGGGGGGCTCCTACAATGAGCAGTTCTTC CASSPTGGSYNEQFF
once TRBJ2-5 TRBD2 TRBV7-2 TGTGCCAGCAGCCGGGGGGAACAAGAGACCCAGTACTTC CASSRGEQETQYF
- TRBJ2-3 TRBD2 TRBV7-3 TGTGCCAGCAGCTCAACCGGGACTAGCGTGTATTTT CASSSTGTSVYF
- TRBJ2-4 - TRBV28 TGTGCCAGCAGAGGGATGGGCAAAAACATTCAGTACTTC CASRGMGKNIQYF
- TRBJ2-1 TRBD2 TRBV11-3 TGTGCCAGCAGCTTAGATTATCAGCGGGGCAGGGAGTCCTACAATGAGCAGTTCTTC CASSLDYQRGRESYNEQFF
- TRBJ1-5 - TRBV28 TGTGCCAGCAGCCGTTTCCGGGGACCCGCCGCACAGCCCCAGCATTTT CASSRFRGPAAQPQHF
- TRBJ2-3 - TRBV9 TGTGCCAGCAGCGTAGAAGGCCGCACAGATACGCAGTATTTT CASSVEGRTDTQYF
- TRBJ1-3 - TRBV5-6 TGTGCCAGCAGCCTATGGTGGGGGACTGGAAACACCATATATTTT CASSLWWGTGNTIYF
- TRBJ2-7 - TRBV7-2 TGTGCCAGCAGCCCCCGGTCCTACGAGCAGTACTTC CASSPRSYEQYF
- TRBJ2-1 - TRBV18 TGTGCCAGCTCCCGGGCAGTGGCGGTCTCCTACAATGAGCAGTTCTTC CASSRAVAVSYNEQFF
- TRBJ2-5 - TRBV18 TGTGCCAGCTCGCGACAGCAAGAGACCCAGTACTTC CASSRQQETQYF
few TRBJ2-1 - TRBV12-5 TGTGCTAGTGGTTTGGGGGGGCAGCGCACGTTCTTC CASGLGGQRTFF
- TRBJ1-1 - TRBV13 TGTGCCAGCAGCCAGTGGGCCTTGAACACTGAAGCTTTCTTT CASSQWALNTEAFF
- TRBJ2-5 - TRBV15 TGTGCCACCAGCTGGGCTCTCCCAGAGACCCAGTACTTC CATSWALPETQYF